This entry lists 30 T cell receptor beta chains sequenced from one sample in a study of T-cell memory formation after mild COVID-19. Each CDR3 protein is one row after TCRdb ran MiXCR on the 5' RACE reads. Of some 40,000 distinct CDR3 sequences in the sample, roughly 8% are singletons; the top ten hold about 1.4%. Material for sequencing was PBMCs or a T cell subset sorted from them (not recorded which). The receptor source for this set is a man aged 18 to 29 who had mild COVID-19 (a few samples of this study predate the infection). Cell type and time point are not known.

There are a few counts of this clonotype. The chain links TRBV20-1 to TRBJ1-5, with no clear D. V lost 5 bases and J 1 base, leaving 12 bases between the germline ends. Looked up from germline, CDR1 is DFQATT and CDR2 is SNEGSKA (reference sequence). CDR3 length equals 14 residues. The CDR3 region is CSAQSPVSNQPQHF. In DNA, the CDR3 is TGCAGTGCTCAATCCCCTGTGAGCAATCAGCCCCAGCATTTT.

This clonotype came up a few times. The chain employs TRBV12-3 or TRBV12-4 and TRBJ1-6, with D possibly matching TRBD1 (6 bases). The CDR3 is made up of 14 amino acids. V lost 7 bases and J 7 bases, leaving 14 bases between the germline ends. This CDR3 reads CASTPGARNSPLHF. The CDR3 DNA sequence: TGTGCCAGCACACCGGGGGCCCGGAATTCACCCCTCCACTTT.

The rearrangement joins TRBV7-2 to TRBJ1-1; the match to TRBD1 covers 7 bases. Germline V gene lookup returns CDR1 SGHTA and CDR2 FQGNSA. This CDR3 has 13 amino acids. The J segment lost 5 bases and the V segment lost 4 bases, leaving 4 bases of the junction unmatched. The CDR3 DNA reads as TGTGCCAGCAGCTCTCAGGGGGGGACTGAAGCTTTCTTT. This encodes CASSSQGGTEAFF. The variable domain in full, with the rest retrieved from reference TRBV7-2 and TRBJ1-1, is GAGVSQSPSNKVTEKGKDVELRCDPISGHTALYWYRQSLGQGLEFLIYFQGNSAPDKSGLPSDRFSAERTGGSVSTLTIQRTQQEDSAVYLCASSSQGGTEAFFGQGTRLTVV.

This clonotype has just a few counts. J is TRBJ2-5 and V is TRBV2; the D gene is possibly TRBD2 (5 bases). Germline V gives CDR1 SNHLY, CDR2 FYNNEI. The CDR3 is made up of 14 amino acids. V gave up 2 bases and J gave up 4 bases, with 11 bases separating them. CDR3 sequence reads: CASSETRVGETQYF. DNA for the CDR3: TGTGCCAGCAGTGAAACTAGAGTAGGAGAGACCCAGTACTTC.

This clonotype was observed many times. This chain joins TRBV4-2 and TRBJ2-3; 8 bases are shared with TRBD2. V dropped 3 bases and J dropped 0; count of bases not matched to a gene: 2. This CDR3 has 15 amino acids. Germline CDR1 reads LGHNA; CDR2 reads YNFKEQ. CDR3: CASSQKRGSTDTQYF. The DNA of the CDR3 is TGTGCCAGCAGCCAGAAGCGGGGGAGCACAGATACGCAGTATTTT.

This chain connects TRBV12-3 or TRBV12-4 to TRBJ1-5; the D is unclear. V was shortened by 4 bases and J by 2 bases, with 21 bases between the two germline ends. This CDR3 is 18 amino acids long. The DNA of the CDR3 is TGTGCCAGCAGTTCCCGCCGCCGGGGTCTAATTGGCAATCAGCCCCAGCATTTT. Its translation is CASSSRRRGLIGNQPQHF.

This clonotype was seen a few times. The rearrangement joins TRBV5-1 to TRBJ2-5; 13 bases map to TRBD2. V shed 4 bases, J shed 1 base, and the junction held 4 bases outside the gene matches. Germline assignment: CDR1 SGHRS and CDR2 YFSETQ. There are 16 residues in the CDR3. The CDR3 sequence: CASSPGTSGAQETQYF. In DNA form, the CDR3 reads TGCGCCAGCAGCCCCGGGACTAGCGGGGCCCAAGAGACCCAGTACTTC. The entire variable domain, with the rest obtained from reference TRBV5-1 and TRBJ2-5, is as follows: KAGVTQTPRYLIKTRGQQVTLSCSPISGHRSVSWYQQTPGQGLQFLFEYFSETQRNKGNFPGRFSGRQFSNSRSEMNVSTLELGDSALYLCASSPGTSGAQETQYFGPGTRLLVL.

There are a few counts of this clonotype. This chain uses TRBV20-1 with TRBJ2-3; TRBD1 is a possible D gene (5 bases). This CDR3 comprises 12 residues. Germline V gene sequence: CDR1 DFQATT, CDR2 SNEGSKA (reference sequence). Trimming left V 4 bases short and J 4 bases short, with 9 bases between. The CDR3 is CSAIRGSDTQYF. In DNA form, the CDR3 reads TGCAGTGCTATTAGGGGCTCAGATACGCAGTATTTT.

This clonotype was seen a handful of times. The DNA of the CDR3 is TGTGCCAGCAGGAATAGCGGGGGGGACAATGAGCAGTTCTTC. Its translation is CASRNSGGDNEQFF. The chain combines TRBV2 with TRBJ2-1, with 11 nucleotides matching TRBD2. V was pared by 6 bases and J by 5 bases, with 3 bases of the junction left unmatched. Germline V CDR1 and CDR2: SNHLY, FYNNEI. This CDR3 comprises 14 residues.

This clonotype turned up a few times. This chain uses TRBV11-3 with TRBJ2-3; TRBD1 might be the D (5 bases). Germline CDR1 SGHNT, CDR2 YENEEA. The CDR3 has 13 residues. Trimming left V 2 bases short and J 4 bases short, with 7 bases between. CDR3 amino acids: CASSLSRADTQYF. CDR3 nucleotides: TGTGCCAGCAGCTTATCCAGGGCAGATACGCAGTATTTT.

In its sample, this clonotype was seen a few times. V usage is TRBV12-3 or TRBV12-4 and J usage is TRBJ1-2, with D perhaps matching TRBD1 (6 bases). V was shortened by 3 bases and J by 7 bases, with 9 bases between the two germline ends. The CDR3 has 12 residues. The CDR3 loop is CASSFEGGGYTF. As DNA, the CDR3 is TGTGCCAGCAGTTTTGAAGGGGGTGGCTACACCTTC.

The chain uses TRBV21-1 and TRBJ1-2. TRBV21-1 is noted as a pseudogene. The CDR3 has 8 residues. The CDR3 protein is CAKEGYAF. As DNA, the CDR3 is TGTGCCAAGGAAGGTTACGCCTTC.

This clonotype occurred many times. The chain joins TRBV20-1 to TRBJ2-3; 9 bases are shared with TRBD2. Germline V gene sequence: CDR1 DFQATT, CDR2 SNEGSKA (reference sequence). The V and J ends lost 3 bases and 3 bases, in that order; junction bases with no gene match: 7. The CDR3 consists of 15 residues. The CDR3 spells CSASQRTSGTDTQYF. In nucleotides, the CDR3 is TGCAGTGCTAGCCAAAGAACTAGCGGGACAGATACGCAGTATTTT.

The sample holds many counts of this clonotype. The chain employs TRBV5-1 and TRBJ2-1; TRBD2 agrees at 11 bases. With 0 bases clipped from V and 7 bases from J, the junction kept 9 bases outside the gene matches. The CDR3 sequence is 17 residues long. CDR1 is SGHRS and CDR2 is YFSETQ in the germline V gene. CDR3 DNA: TGCGCCAGCAGCTTGGCCATAGCGGGGGGGAGAAGTAATGAGCAGTTCTTC. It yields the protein CASSLAIAGGRSNEQFF. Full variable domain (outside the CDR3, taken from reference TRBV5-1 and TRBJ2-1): KAGVTQTPRYLIKTRGQQVTLSCSPISGHRSVSWYQQTPGQGLQFLFEYFSETQRNKGNFPGRFSGRQFSNSRSEMNVSTLELGDSALYLCASSLAIAGGRSNEQFFGPGTRLTVL.

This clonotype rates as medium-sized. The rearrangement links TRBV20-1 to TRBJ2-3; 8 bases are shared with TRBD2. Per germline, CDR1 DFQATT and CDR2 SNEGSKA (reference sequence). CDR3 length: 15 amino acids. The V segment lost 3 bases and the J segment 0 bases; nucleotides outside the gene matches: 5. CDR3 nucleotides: TGCAGTGCTAGGGACCCGGGGGGGAGCACAGATACGCAGTATTTT. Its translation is CSARDPGGSTDTQYF.

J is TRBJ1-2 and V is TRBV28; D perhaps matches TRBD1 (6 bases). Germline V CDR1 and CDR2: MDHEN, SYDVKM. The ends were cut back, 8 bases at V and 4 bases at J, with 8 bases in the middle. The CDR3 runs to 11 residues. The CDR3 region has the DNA TGTGCCAGCGGCAGGGGCTATGGCTACACCTTC. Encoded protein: CASGRGYGYTF.

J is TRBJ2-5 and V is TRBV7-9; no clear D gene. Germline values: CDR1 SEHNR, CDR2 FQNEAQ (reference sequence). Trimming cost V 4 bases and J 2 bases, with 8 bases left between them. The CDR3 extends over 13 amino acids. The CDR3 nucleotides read TGTGCCAGCAGCTCCGCGATTCAAGAGACCCAGTACTTC. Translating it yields CASSSAIQETQYF.

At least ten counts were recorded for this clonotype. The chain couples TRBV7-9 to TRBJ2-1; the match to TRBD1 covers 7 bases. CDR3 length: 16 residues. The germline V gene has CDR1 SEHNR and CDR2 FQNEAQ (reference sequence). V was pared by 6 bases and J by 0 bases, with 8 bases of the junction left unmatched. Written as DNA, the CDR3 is TGTGCCAGCAGTTTGGCAGGGGGTCCCTCCTACAATGAGCAGTTCTTC. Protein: CASSLAGGPSYNEQFF. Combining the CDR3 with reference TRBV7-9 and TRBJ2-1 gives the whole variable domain DTGVSQNPRHKITKRGQNVTFRCDPISEHNRLYWYRQTLGQGPEFLTYFQNEAQLEKSRLLSDRFSAERPKGSFSTLEIQRTEQGDSAMYLCASSLAGGPSYNEQFFGPGTRLTVL.

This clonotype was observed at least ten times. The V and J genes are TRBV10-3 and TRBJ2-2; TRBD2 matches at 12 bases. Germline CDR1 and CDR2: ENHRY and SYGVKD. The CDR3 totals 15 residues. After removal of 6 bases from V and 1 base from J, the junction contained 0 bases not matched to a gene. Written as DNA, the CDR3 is TGTGCCATCAGGGGACTAGCGGGGAACACCGGGGAGCTGTTTTTT. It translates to CAIRGLAGNTGELFF.

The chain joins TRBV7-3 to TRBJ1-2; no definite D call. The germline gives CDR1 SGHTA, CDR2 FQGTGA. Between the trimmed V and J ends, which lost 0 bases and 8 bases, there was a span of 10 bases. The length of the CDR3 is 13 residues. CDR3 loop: CASSLTAGEGYTF. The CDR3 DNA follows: TGTGCCAGCAGCTTAACGGCCGGGGAAGGCTACACCTTC.

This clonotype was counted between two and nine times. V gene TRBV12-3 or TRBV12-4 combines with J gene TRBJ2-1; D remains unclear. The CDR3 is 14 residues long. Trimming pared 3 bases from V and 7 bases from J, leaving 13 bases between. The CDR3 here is CASSLKGLGNEQFF. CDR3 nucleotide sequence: TGTGCCAGCAGTTTGAAAGGCCTAGGTAATGAGCAGTTCTTC.

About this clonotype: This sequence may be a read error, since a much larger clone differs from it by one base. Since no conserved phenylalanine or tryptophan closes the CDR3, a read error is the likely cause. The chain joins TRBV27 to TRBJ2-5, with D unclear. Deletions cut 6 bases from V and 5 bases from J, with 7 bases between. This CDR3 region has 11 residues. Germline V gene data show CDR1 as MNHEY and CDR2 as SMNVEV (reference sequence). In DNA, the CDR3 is TGTGCCAGCAGACTTGAGGAGACCCAGTACTTA. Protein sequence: CASRLEETQYL.

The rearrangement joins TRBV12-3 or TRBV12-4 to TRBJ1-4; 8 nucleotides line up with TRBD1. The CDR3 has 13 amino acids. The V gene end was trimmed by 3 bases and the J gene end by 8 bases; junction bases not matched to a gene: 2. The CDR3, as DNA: TGTGCCAGCAGTTTCAGGGGGCAGGAAAAACTGTTTTTT. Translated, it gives CASSFRGQEKLFF.

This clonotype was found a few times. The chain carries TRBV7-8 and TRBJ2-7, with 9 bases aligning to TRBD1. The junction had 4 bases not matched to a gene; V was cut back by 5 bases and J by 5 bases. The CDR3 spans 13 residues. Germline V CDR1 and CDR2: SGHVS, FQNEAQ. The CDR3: CASSRTGEDEQYV. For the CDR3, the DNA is TGTGCCAGCAGCCGGACAGGGGAGGACGAGCAGTACGTC.

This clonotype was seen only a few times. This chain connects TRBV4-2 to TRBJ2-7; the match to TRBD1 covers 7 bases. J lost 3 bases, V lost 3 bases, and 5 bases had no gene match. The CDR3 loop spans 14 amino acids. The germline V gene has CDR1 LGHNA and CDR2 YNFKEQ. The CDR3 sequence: CASSHGQDNYEQYF. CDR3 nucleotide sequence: TGTGCCAGCAGCCACGGACAGGACAACTACGAGCAGTACTTC.

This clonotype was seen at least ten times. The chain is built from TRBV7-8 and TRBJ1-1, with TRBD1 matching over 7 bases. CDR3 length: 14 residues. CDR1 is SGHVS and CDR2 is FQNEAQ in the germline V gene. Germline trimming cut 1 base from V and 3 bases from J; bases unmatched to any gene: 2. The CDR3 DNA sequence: TGTGCCAGCAGCTTAGTTACAGGGGACACTGAAGCTTTCTTT. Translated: CASSLVTGDTEAFF.

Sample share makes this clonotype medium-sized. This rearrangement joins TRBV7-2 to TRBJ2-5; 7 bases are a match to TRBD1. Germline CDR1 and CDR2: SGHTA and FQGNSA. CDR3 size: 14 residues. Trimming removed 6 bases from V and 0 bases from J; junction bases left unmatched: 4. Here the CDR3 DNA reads TGTGCCAGCAGGAGGGACAGCAACCAAGAGACCCAGTACTTC. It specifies CASRRDSNQETQYF.

The CDR3 DNA is TGTGCCAGCAGTGAGTTTCCAGGGAGGCACGGGGATACGCAGTATTTT. Its translation is CASSEFPGRHGDTQYF. The chain is built from TRBV2 and TRBJ2-3; D might be TRBD2 (6 bases). Germline V CDR1 and CDR2: SNHLY, FYNNEI. Trimming cost V 3 bases and J 6 bases, with 19 bases left between them. The CDR3 length is 16 residues.

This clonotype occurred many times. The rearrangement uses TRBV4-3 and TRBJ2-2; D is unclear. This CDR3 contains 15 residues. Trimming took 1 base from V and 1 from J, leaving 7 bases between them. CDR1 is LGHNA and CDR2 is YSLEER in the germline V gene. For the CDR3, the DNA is TGCGCCAGCAGCCAAGTCGTATGGAACACCGGGGAGCTGTTTTTT. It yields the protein CASSQVVWNTGELFF.

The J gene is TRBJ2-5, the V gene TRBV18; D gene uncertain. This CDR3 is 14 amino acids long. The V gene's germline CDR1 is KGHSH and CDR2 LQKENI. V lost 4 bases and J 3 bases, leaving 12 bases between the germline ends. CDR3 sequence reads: CASSRMPVEETQYF. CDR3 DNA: TGTGCCAGCTCACGAATGCCGGTGGAAGAGACCCAGTACTTC. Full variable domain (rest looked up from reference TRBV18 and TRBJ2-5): NAGVMQNPRHLVRRRGQEARLRCSPMKGHSHVYWYRQLPEEGLKFMVYLQKENIIDESGMPKERFSAEFPKEGPSILRIQQVVRGDSAAYFCASSRMPVEETQYFGPGTRLLVL.